The following is a T cell receptor (beta chain) sequence with its context. This clonotype has only a few counts. The antigen it recognizes is unknown. No much larger clonotype is one base removed from it; base qualities were not supplied. The sample is drawn from a study of T-cell reconstitution after alpha-beta-depleted transplantation in children (dated by TCRdb to the mid-2010s). Regarding the study in general: Using TCR repertoire profiling, the study quantitatively followed how T-cell immune reconstitution unfolded in children after TCRalphabeta/CD19-depleted allogeneic hematopoietic cell transplantation.

V is shortened by 0 bases, J by 4 bases, and the region joining them spans 12 bases. The germline V gene yields SGHTA for CDR1 and FQGNSA for CDR2. The CDR3 numbers 15 residues from cysteine through phenylalanine. Only the CDR3 part of the read is kept: 45 bases, read in frame from the first base. The library was produced with PCR. Sequencing was carried out with an Illumina HiSeq 2500. TCR libraries were prepared with molecular barcoding, using unique molecular identifiers to normalize TCRbeta repertoire quantification. Clones were called with MiXCR by TCRdb after fastp trimmed the public reads at Q25, and only in-frame beta chains were retained. Rows are combined by CDR3 protein, so each entry shows the most common genes and DNA. In all, the sample holds around 600,000 distinct CDR3 sequences, and roughly 17% of those were seen once. Approximately 1% of the sample goes to the ten largest clones.

The receptor was derived from a human donor who donated a stem cell graft to a child with acute myeloid leukemia. The source was PBMCs from the stem cell graft donor, collected from the stem cell graft. The rearranged chain carries TRBV7-2 and TRBJ2-5; 6 matching bases give a weak D call of TRBD2. The sequenced DNA: TGTGCCAGCAGCTTAGCTGGACTACAACTAGAGACCCAGTACTTC. Translated, this is CASSLAGLQLETQYF.